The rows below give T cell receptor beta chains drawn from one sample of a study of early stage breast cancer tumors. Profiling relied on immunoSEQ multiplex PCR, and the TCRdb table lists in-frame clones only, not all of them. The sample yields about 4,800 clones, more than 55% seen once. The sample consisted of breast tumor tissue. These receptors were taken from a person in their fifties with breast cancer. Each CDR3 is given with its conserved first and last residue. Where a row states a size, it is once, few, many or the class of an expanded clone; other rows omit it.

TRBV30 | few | CAWSRGASSYNSPLHF
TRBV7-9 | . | CASSLLRGLYGYTF
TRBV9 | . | CASSVGLGVETQYF
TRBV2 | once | CASSERRDYNEQFF
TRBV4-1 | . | CASSQDQGSYEQYF
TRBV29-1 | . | CSVERQGTPEAFF
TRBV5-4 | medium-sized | CASSLESAYGYTF
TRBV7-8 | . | CASSFVGLAGGGVTDTQYF
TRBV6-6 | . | CASSHDTNYGYTF
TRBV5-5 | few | CASSLGLDRGLNIQYF
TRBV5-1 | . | CASSLASTSGAGELFF
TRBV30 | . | CAWSGSGANVLTF
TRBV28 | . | CATYDREAKNIQYF
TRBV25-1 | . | CASSEYKLADYNEQFF
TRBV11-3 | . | CASSSPDRETQYF
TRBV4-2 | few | CASSQAGDQPQHF
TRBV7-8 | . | CASSLARQGTPLHF
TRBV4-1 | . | CASSPSSGRGVDF
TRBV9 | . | CASSAPAGTSGTDTQYF
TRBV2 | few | CASSEGTGLGYTF
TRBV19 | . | CASSIDGFLGGYTF
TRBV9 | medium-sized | CASSDGTGNEKLFF
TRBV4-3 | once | CASSQGGQGHEKLFF
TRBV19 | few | CASRDRGAGTQYF
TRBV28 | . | CASSLWEPGQDNQPQHF
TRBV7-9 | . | CASSTPTGGGGETQYF
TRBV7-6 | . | CASSIGQGATEAFF
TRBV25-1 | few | CASSELGGRETQYF
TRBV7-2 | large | CASSLMRERDTQYF
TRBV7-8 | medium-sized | CASSNSGVLPGYTF
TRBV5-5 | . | CASSQEATGLNEKLFF
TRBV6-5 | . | CASSGGRGGHNEQFF
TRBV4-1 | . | CASSQEGEMNTEAFF
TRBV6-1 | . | CASSEDRGRGYSNQPQHF
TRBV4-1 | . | CASSQDYNEQFF
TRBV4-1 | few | CASSRQQSNTEAFF
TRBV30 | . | CAWTRRDSTGELFF
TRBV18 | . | CASSPFTGDRGINYGYTF
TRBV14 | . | CASSQDRGATSPLHF
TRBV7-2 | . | CASSFRRVGTEAFF
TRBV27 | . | CANWTAALAKNIQYF
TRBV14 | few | CASSQNRLYGYTF
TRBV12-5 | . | CASGLRQDSTGELFF
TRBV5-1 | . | CASSQLAGGSYNEQFF
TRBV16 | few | CASSPRGNSPLHF
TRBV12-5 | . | CASGLGYAGDEQYF
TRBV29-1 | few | CSVRQGTLYEQYF
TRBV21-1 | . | CARYSGTGHEKLFF
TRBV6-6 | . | CASRSGGAGLEKLFF
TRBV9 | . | CASSLSGRVYEQYF
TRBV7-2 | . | CASSFEAVTQYF
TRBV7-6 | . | CASSSRRDSEAFF
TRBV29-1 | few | CSVVPTGSGNTIYF
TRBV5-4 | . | CASSLPGTNTGELFF
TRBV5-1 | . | CASSLDPVVGSNEQFF